Listed here are 32 T cell receptor beta chains from one sample, sequenced in a study of vaccination effects on CD4 cells after COVID-19. The culture ran for 10 days, and then CD4+ T cells were isolated. Each person got two doses of an mRNA SARS-CoV-2 vaccine, BNT162b2 or mRNA-1273. Produced via immunoSEQ multiplex PCR; TCRdb's table is partial and in-frame only. The sample holds more than 60,000 clones; about 74% are singletons and the top ten take about 2.2%. What these receptors recognize is not known. Sequencing was performed on CD4+ T cells from PBMCs cultured without peptide, taken after COVID-19 vaccination. The receptors shown here come from a human donor who received a COVID-19 vaccine.

The chain joins TRBV6-5 to TRBJ1-3, with D unresolved. V lost 2 bases and J lost 3, with 5 bases in between. In germline, CDR1 is MNHEY, CDR2 SVGAGI. The CDR3 has 13 residues. CDR3 DNA sequence: TGTGCCAGCAGTTACATCCGTGGAAACACCATATATTTT. Its translation: CASSYIRGNTIYF.

The rearrangement joins TRBV9 to TRBJ2-5; 7 nucleotides agree with TRBD2. The CDR3 runs to 15 residues. Per the germline V gene, CDR1 is SGDLS and CDR2 is YYNGEE. J lost 5 bases, V lost 3 bases, and 10 bases had no gene match. CDR3 in amino acids: CASSAMRGGRETQYF. The DNA of the CDR3 is TGTGCCAGCAGCGCAATGCGCGGGGGAAGGGAGACCCAGTACTTC.

The CDR3 DNA reads TGTGCCACCGGGGACAGGGGAACCGGGGAGCTGTTTTTT. Its translation is CATGDRGTGELFF. The chain employs TRBV6-5 and TRBJ2-2; 10 positions agree with TRBD1. Germline CDR1 is MNHEY and CDR2 is SVGAGI. CDR3 length: 13 amino acids. With V trimmed by 10 bases and J by 5 bases, 4 bases remained unmatched.

The gene calls are TRBV28 and TRBJ2-7, with D perhaps matching TRBD1 (5 bases). Germline-derived CDR1 and CDR2 are MDHEN and SYDVKM. Trimming cost V 5 bases and J 0 bases, with 14 bases left between them. The CDR3 extends over 15 amino acids. The CDR3 DNA reads TGTGCCAGCAGTACATCAGGGTCAGGCTCCTACGAGCAGTACGTC. Amino acid sequence: CASSTSGSGSYEQYV.

This rearrangement joins TRBV5-1 to TRBJ2-5; perhaps TRBD1 as D (6 bases). Germline lookup yields CDR1 SGHRS and CDR2 YFSETQ. This CDR3 spans 16 amino acids. The V and J ends lost 3 bases and 3 bases respectively, with 18 bases between them. The CDR3, as DNA: TGCGCCAGCAGCTCCTCAGGGGCTAGCACTAAAGAGACCCAGTACTTC. It yields the protein CASSSSGASTKETQYF.

The rearrangement joins TRBV12-3 or TRBV12-4 to TRBJ1-2, with TRBD1 identical over 7 bases. The length of the CDR3 is 13 residues. V lost 2 bases, J lost 13 bases, and 10 bases stayed unmatched. In DNA form, the CDR3 reads TGTGCCAGCAGTTTAATAGGGGGCTCTGCCGTCACCTTC. Protein sequence: CASSLIGGSAVTF.

The chain employs TRBV24-1 and TRBJ2-3; D possibly corresponds to TRBD2 (7 bases). Per the germline V gene, CDR1 is KGHDR and CDR2 is SFDVKD. This CDR3 contains 17 residues. The germline V and J ends were trimmed by 3 bases and 0 bases, with 15 bases remaining between them. The CDR3 protein is CATSDPGGGGSTDTQYF. The CDR3 DNA is TGTGCCACCAGTGATCCGGGGGGCGGGGGAAGCACAGATACGCAGTATTTT.

The V gene is TRBV2, the J gene TRBJ2-7; TRBD1 or TRBD2 may be the D gene (5 bases each). The V end lost 6 bases, the J end lost 0 bases, and 9 bases lay between the germline ends. The germline gives CDR1 SNHLY, CDR2 FYNNEI. This CDR3 has 13 amino acids. CDR3 loop: CASRGTDSYEQYV. The CDR3 nucleotides read TGTGCCAGCAGGGGGACGGACTCCTACGAGCAGTACGTC.

This chain joins TRBV24-1 and TRBJ2-1; no reliable D call. Germline CDR1 KGHDR, CDR2 SFDVKD. V was pared by 3 bases and J by 7 bases, with 15 bases between. The CDR3 has 15 residues. The CDR3 DNA reads as TGTGCCACCAGTGATGGAAAGATACTGGGGAATGAGCAGTTCTTC. It is translated as CATSDGKILGNEQFF.

The chain combines TRBV11-2 with TRBJ1-5, with D hard to call. The CDR3 spans 17 residues. Germline V gene lookup returns CDR1 SGHAT and CDR2 FQNNGV. V dropped 5 bases and J dropped 0 bases, with 17 bases sitting between them. The CDR3 region has the DNA TGTGCCAGCAGCCCACGTGAGGGTTCTCATAGCAATCAGCCCCAGCATTTT. This translates into CASSPREGSHSNQPQHF.

The V gene is TRBV6-6, the J gene TRBJ2-3; unclear D gene. V lost 6 bases and J 1 base, leaving 5 bases between the germline ends. The CDR3 has 12 amino acids. In germline, CDR1 is MNHNY, CDR2 SVGAGI (reference sequence). In DNA, the CDR3 is TGTGCCAGCAGCCGGGGCACAGATACGCAGTATTTT. It yields the protein CASSRGTDTQYF.

The chain carries TRBV27 and TRBJ1-2, with 9 bases fitting TRBD1. CDR1 MNHEY and CDR2 SMNVEV come from the germline V gene (reference sequence). V was clipped by 5 bases and J by 3 bases; unmatched bases: 7. CDR3 length: 15 residues. This CDR3 reads CASSPTGTGHYGYTF. The CDR3 DNA is TGTGCCAGCAGTCCAACCGGGACAGGGCACTATGGCTACACCTTC.

The CDR3 loop is CASRPVLGGSEAFF. In nucleotides, the CDR3 is TGCGCCAGCAGACCCGTACTAGGGGGTTCTGAAGCTTTCTTT. The gene calls are TRBV5-1 and TRBJ1-1; D is perhaps TRBD1 (6 bases). The CDR3 loop spans 14 amino acids. V dropped 5 bases and J dropped 6 bases, with 17 bases sitting between them. Per germline, CDR1 SGHRS and CDR2 YFSETQ.

The CDR3 is CASSADRVGPEAFF. The CDR3 coding sequence is TGTGCCAGCAGCGCGGACAGGGTGGGACCTGAAGCTTTCTTT. The chain uses TRBV7-8 and TRBJ1-1; TRBD1 matches at 8 bases. With V trimmed by 5 bases and J by 6 bases, 8 bases remained unmatched. The germline CDR1 and CDR2 sequences are SGHVS and FQNEAQ. The CDR3 consists of 14 residues. The full variable domain, completed using reference TRBV7-8 and TRBJ1-1, is GAGVSQSPRYKVAKRGQDVALRCDPISGHVSLFWYQQALGQGPEFLTYFQNEAQLDKSGLPSDRFFAERPEGSVSTLKIQRTQQEDSAVYLCASSADRVGPEAFFGQGTRLTVV.

This chain uses TRBV3-1 (or the pseudogene TRBV3-2) with TRBJ1-1, with D perhaps matching TRBD1 (6 bases). Germline V gene data show CDR1 as LGHDT and CDR2 as YNNKEL (reference sequence). V was trimmed by 1 base and J by 2 bases, leaving 17 bases between them. This CDR3 is 17 amino acids long. For the CDR3, the DNA is TGTGCCAGCAGCCAAGGGGGGGGCTCTTCGAGAAACACTGAAGCTTTCTTT. This gives the protein CASSQGGGSSRNTEAFF.

This clone was observed once. The J gene is TRBJ2-1, the V gene TRBV9; D possibly corresponds to TRBD1 (5 bases). The CDR3 contains 14 residues. From germline, CDR1 is SGDLS and CDR2 YYNGEE. Trimming took 0 bases from V and 7 from J, leaving 11 bases between them. The CDR3 DNA sequence: TGTGCCAGCAGCGTAGATGCAGGGTATAATGAGCAGTTCTTC. Translated, it gives CASSVDAGYNEQFF.

The V and J genes are TRBV28 and TRBJ1-2; D not certain. Germline assignment: CDR1 MDHEN and CDR2 SYDVKM. V lost 7 bases to trimming and J lost 4 bases, with 13 bases between them. The CDR3 consists of 13 residues. This CDR3 is CASTIGPTYGYTF. CDR3 nucleotides: TGTGCCAGCACAATCGGCCCTACCTATGGCTACACCTTC.

This clone was recorded only once. V usage is TRBV3-1 (or the pseudogene TRBV3-2) and J usage is TRBJ2-7, with a weak D call TRBD1 (6 bases). CDR3 length: 15 amino acids. CDR1 and CDR2 from the germline V gene are LGHDT and YNNKEL (reference sequence). Between the trimmed V and J ends, which lost 4 bases and 0 bases, there was a span of 13 bases. The CDR3 reads CASSRDWDISYEQYV. The CDR3 region has the DNA TGTGCCAGCAGCCGGGATTGGGACATCTCCTACGAGCAGTACGTC.

The chain uses TRBV28 and TRBJ2-2, with D tentatively TRBD1 (6 bases). The CDR3 loop spans 16 amino acids. Germline-derived CDR1 and CDR2 are MDHEN and SYDVKM. Trimming shortened V by 3 bases and J by 1 base, and 12 bases separated the two germline ends. Here the CDR3 DNA reads TGTGCCAGCAGTTTTTCTAAAGGGGGGAACACCGGGGAGCTGTTTTTT. It encodes CASSFSKGGNTGELFF.

The chain combines TRBV19 with TRBJ1-2, with 7 bases that match TRBD1. This CDR3 region has 14 residues. V was clipped by 4 bases and J by 2 bases; unmatched bases: 4. The germline gives CDR1 LNHDA, CDR2 SQIVND (reference sequence). For the CDR3, the DNA is TGTGCCAGTAGTACGTCGACAGGGAACTATGGCTACACCTTC. The encoded protein is CASSTSTGNYGYTF.

This clone was recorded only once. This rearrangement joins TRBV15 to TRBJ2-1; 7 bases match TRBD2. Germline loops: CDR1 LNHNV, CDR2 YYDKDF (reference sequence). This CDR3 has 14 residues. J lost 7 bases, V lost 5 bases, and 8 bases had no gene match. The CDR3 reads CATSGGPLANEQFF. The CDR3 nucleotides are TGTGCCACCAGCGGAGGGCCACTAGCGAATGAGCAGTTCTTC.

This clone has a handful of counts. The chain links TRBV5-1 to TRBJ2-3; no reliable D call. Trimming removed 0 bases from V and 6 bases from J, with 11 bases in between. The germline CDR1 and CDR2 sequences are SGHRS and YFSETQ. The CDR3 is made up of 14 amino acids. The CDR3 reads CASSLGGPLDTQYF. The CDR3 DNA is TGCGCCAGCAGCTTGGGAGGCCCCCTGGATACGCAGTATTTT.

The V and J genes are TRBV2 and TRBJ2-6; D ambiguous. The CDR3 loop spans 17 amino acids. The germline gives CDR1 SNHLY, CDR2 FYNNEI. V was clipped by 3 bases and J by 8 bases, with 20 bases between them. The CDR3 region is CASSDFNSAAKSNVLTF. In DNA form, the CDR3 reads TGTGCCAGCAGTGATTTTAATTCGGCCGCAAAGTCCAACGTCCTGACTTTC.

The CDR3, as DNA: TGCGCCAGCAGCCAAGGGGCAGGACCAAACACTGAAGCTTTCTTT. Protein: CASSQGAGPNTEAFF. The chain links TRBV4-1 to TRBJ1-1, with D hard to call. The V and J ends lost 1 base and 2 bases respectively, with 11 bases between them. CDR1 and CDR2 from the germline V gene are MGHRA and YSYEKL. The CDR3 extends over 15 amino acids.

This clone was seen a handful of times. The rearrangement links TRBV3-1 (or the pseudogene TRBV3-2) to TRBJ1-5; 8 nucleotides line up with TRBD1. V trimming: 4 bases; J trimming: 11 bases; junction bases outside the gene matches: 10. The CDR3 runs 14 residues. CDR1 and CDR2 from the germline V gene are LGHDT and YNNKEL (reference sequence). CDR3 DNA sequence: TGTGCCAGCAGCCCACCGGGACAGGCTACAGCCCAGCATTTT. The encoded protein is CASSPPGQATAQHF.

The rearrangement joins TRBV19 to TRBJ2-1, with D possibly being TRBD1 (6 bases). V was shortened by 5 bases and J by 0 bases, with 11 bases between the two germline ends. The CDR3 contains 15 residues. The germline V gene has CDR1 LNHDA and CDR2 SQIVND (reference sequence). CDR3 sequence (DNA): TGTGCCAGTAGTTTCAGAGGGGGCTCCTACAATGAGCAGTTCTTC. It is translated as CASSFRGGSYNEQFF.

The chain joins TRBV2 to TRBJ1-2; D not resolved. Germline-derived CDR1 and CDR2 are SNHLY and FYNNEI. V lost 5 bases to trimming and J lost 1 base, with 11 bases between them. The CDR3 loop spans 14 amino acids. CDR3 DNA: TGTGCCAGCAGTATCCTGACGGTTAACTATGGCTACACCTTC. Translated: CASSILTVNYGYTF.

The chain carries TRBV7-2 and TRBJ2-3; 13 bases agree with TRBD2. Losses at the gene ends were 6 bases for V and 5 bases for J; bases not matched to a gene: 8. Germline lookup yields CDR1 SGHTA and CDR2 FQGNSA. CDR3 length: 16 residues. CDR3 in DNA: TGTGCCAGCAGGCTCCGGACTAGCGGGGGTCGAGATACGCAGTATTTT. This codes for CASRLRTSGGRDTQYF.

The chain joins TRBV10-3 to TRBJ1-2, with D hard to call. There are 17 residues in the CDR3. Per the germline V gene, CDR1 is ENHRY and CDR2 is SYGVKD. The V gene lost 0 bases and the J gene lost 0 bases, with 14 bases spanning the gap. CDR3 residues: CAISESVGTASNYGYTF. The CDR3 DNA follows: TGTGCCATCAGTGAGTCGGTTGGAACAGCTTCTAACTATGGCTACACCTTC.

This clone was detected only a few times. This chain uses TRBV5-5 with TRBJ1-6; 7 bases map to TRBD1. Germline assignment: CDR1 SGHKS and CDR2 YYEKEE (reference sequence). V lost 7 bases and J lost 7; bases outside the gene matches: 8. This CDR3 spans 14 amino acids. This chain's CDR3 is CASLKGQSNSPLHF. Here the CDR3 DNA reads TGTGCCAGCCTAAAGGGACAGTCAAATTCACCCCTCCACTTT. The full variable domain, with the rest looked up from reference TRBV5-5 and TRBJ1-6, is DAGVTQSPTHLIKTRGQQVTLRCSPISGHKSVSWYQQVLGQGPQFIFQYYEKEERGRGNFPDRFSARQFPNYSSELNVNALLLGDSALYLCASLKGQSNSPLHFGNGTRLTVT.

The chain is built from TRBV5-4 and TRBJ1-3; no firm D call. Per germline, CDR1 SGHNT and CDR2 YYREEE (reference sequence). The CDR3 is made up of 15 amino acids. V was shortened by 4 bases and J by 0 bases, with 11 bases between the two germline ends. CDR3 sequence (DNA): TGTGCCAGCAGCCACAAGGCTACCTCTGGAAACACCATATATTTT. This gives the protein CASSHKATSGNTIYF.

The chain links TRBV5-1 to TRBJ1-4, with D possibly matching TRBD1 (6 bases). Trimming took 4 bases from V and 7 from J, leaving 17 bases between them. Germline CDR1 and CDR2: SGHRS and YFSETQ. This CDR3 has 15 amino acids. The CDR3 region has the DNA TGCGCCAGCAGCACCAACAGGGAGGTAAGTGAAAAACTGTTTTTT. Translating gives CASSTNREVSEKLFF.